This passage covers 14 T cell receptor beta chains from one sample sequenced in a study of T-cell reconstitution after alpha-beta-depleted transplantation in children. These receptors' antigens are unknown. Preparing the TCRbeta library involved the use of unique molecular identifiers. TCRdb fed the PCR reads into MiXCR, producing one record per CDR3 protein. The sample contains about 300,000 distinct CDR3 sequences, roughly 8.2% of which appear only once. Study observations and caveats: T-cell counts and diversity at one year post-transplant came mainly from newly produced T cells.

The sequenced sample was peripheral blood, obtained 360 days after TCRalphabeta/CD19-depleted stem cell transplant. All receptors derive from a female patient aged 2-15 years who had a stem cell transplant for Fanconi anemia, so the T cells may come from the graft donor.

The table lists this clonotype with a few counts. This chain links TRBV10-3 with TRBJ1-2; no clear D gene. V was trimmed by 2 bases and J by 6 bases, leaving 7 bases between them. The CDR3 contains 12 residues. Germline CDR1 and CDR2: ENHRY and SYGVKD. The CDR3 spells CAISEDGNGYTF. DNA for the CDR3: TGTGCCATCAGTGAGGACGGGAATGGCTACACCTTC.

This clonotype turned up a few times. The J gene is TRBJ2-1, the V gene TRBV11-2, with 10 bases matching TRBD2. The CDR3 totals 18 residues. Germline V CDR1 and CDR2: SGHAT, FQNNGV. The J segment lost 8 bases and the V segment lost 5 bases, leaving 18 bases of the junction unmatched. The CDR3 DNA is TGTGCCAGCAGCCCGGAGTGGCTAGCGGGAGAGTCGAACCATGAGCAGTTCTTC. Protein product: CASSPEWLAGESNHEQFF.

In its sample, this clonotype was seen a few times. The rearrangement uses TRBV6-2 or TRBV6-3 and TRBJ1-2; weak D call: TRBD1 (6 bases). The CDR3 is made up of 15 amino acids. Germline V gene lookup returns CDR1 MNHEY and CDR2 SVGEGT. Deletions cut 6 bases from V and 0 bases from J, with 14 bases between. CDR3 residues: CASSRTEQSNYGYTF. CDR3 nucleotide sequence: TGTGCCAGCAGCCGGACAGAACAATCTAACTATGGCTACACCTTC.

This clonotype was counted between two and nine times. This chain links TRBV6-2 or TRBV6-3 with TRBJ2-2; maybe TRBD1 (5 bases). Germline CDR1 is MNHEY and CDR2 is SVGEGT. V lost 6 bases and J lost 6, with 11 bases in between. The length of the CDR3 is 13 residues. The CDR3 sequence: CASSQGPAGELFF. The CDR3, as DNA: TGTGCCAGCAGCCAGGGTCCCGCCGGGGAGCTGTTTTTT.

This clonotype showed up just a few times. J is TRBJ1-2 and V is TRBV4-2; TRBD1 might be the D (5 bases). The V gene's germline CDR1 is LGHNA and CDR2 YNFKEQ. This CDR3 region has 16 residues. Between the trimmed V and J ends, which lost 1 base and 1 base, there was a span of 13 bases. The CDR3, as DNA: TGTGCCAGCAGCCAAGTGACAGACGGGATTAACTATGGCTACACCTTC. Its protein product is CASSQVTDGINYGYTF.

This clonotype was detected a few times. The chain employs TRBV2 and TRBJ2-7; the D gene could be TRBD1 or TRBD2 (6 bases each). The CDR3 is made up of 16 amino acids. V was shortened by 0 bases and J by 6 bases, with 18 bases between the two germline ends. The germline V gene has CDR1 SNHLY and CDR2 FYNNEI. The CDR3 sequence: CASSEALSQGRSEQYF. The CDR3 bases are TGTGCCAGCAGTGAAGCTCTGTCGCAGGGGAGGTCCGAGCAGTACTTC.

The table lists this clonotype with a few counts. The CDR3 sequence: CSAAQGNTEAFF. CDR3 sequence (DNA): TGCAGTGCGGCACAGGGGAACACTGAAGCTTTCTTT. V usage is TRBV20-1 and J usage is TRBJ1-1; a possible D gene is TRBD1 (6 bases). CDR1 and CDR2 (germline): DFQATT, SNEGSKA (reference sequence). The V gene lost 6 bases and the J gene lost 1 base, with 9 bases spanning the gap. The CDR3 totals 12 residues.

This clonotype was detected a few times. This chain uses TRBV7-9 with TRBJ1-1; D gene ambiguous. CDR3 size: 19 residues. CDR1 is SEHNR, CDR2 FQNEAQ, per germline (reference sequence). Trimming took off 2 bases at V and 2 bases at J, with 24 bases between the two ends. The CDR3: CASSLFGFWSPSGNTEAFF. CDR3 nucleotides: TGTGCCAGCAGCTTATTCGGATTTTGGTCGCCCTCTGGAAACACTGAAGCTTTCTTT.

This clonotype was picked up a small number of times. The chain employs TRBV4-3 and TRBJ1-1, with D hard to call. This CDR3 has 15 residues. The germline V and J ends were trimmed by 3 bases and 1 base, with 12 bases remaining between them. Germline V gene data show CDR1 as LGHNA and CDR2 as YSLEER. CDR3 sequence reads: CASSHLAGGNTEAFF. The CDR3 DNA follows: TGCGCCAGCAGCCACCTGGCAGGTGGGAACACTGAAGCTTTCTTT.

In this sample, this clonotype turned up many times. V and J are TRBV16 and TRBJ1-1; D call uncertain. The length of the CDR3 is 15 residues. V lost 0 bases to trimming and J lost 1 base, with 9 bases between them. Per the germline V gene, CDR1 is KGHSY and CDR2 is FQNENV. This CDR3 is CASSQSNSWNTEAFF. CDR3 DNA sequence: TGTGCCAGCAGCCAATCAAATAGCTGGAACACTGAAGCTTTCTTT. The whole variable domain, filled in from reference TRBV16 and TRBJ1-1, reads GEEVAQTPKHLVRGEGQKAKLYCAPIKGHSYVFWYQQVLKNEFKFLISFQNENVFDETGMPKERFSAKCLPNSPCSLEIQATKLEDSAVYFCASSQSNSWNTEAFFGQGTRLTVV.

This clonotype appeared a few times. This CDR3 reads CSAGRDHSGNTIYF. The CDR3 coding sequence is TGCAGTGCTGGCAGGGATCACTCTGGAAACACCATATATTTT. The chain employs TRBV20-1 and TRBJ1-3, with D possibly being TRBD1 (5 bases). V gave up 5 bases and J gave up 0 bases, with 11 bases separating them. The CDR3 spans 14 residues. Germline V lookup: CDR1 DFQATT, CDR2 SNEGSKA (reference sequence).

At least ten counts were recorded for this clonotype. The chain joins TRBV7-3 to TRBJ2-6; D gene unclear. From germline, CDR1 is SGHTA and CDR2 FQGTGA. This CDR3 has 19 amino acids. The V and J ends lost 0 bases and 1 base respectively, with 16 bases between them. The CDR3 here is CASSLTPNTLRSGANVLTF. The CDR3, as DNA: TGTGCCAGCAGCTTAACGCCGAATACCTTGAGGTCTGGGGCCAACGTCCTGACTTTC.

At least ten counts were recorded for this clonotype. The chain is built from TRBV6-5 and TRBJ2-3; no reliable D call. This CDR3 region has 16 residues. V lost 0 bases and J lost 1, with 11 bases in between. Germline V CDR1 and CDR2: MNHEY, SVGAGI. The CDR3 nucleotides read TGTGCCAGCAGTTACTCTTCAGCTTTCGGCACAGATACGCAGTATTTT. This codes for CASSYSSAFGTDTQYF.

This clonotype was counted many times. V is TRBV5-1 and J is TRBJ1-3; unclear D gene. Deletions cut 4 bases from V and 4 bases from J, with 3 bases between. CDR1 and CDR2 from the germline V gene are SGHRS and YFSETQ. The CDR3 contains 11 residues. CDR3 sequence: CASSDGNTIYF. The CDR3 bases are TGCGCCAGCAGCGACGGAAACACCATATATTTT.